This T cell receptor (beta chain) was sequenced in a study of blood T cell repertoires in COVID-19. Original methodology: Reference gene primers were amplified, and this amplification served to estimate nucleated cell counts. The protocol was immunoSEQ multiplex PCR, while the TCRdb copy is restricted to in-frame clones and leaves out a portion. That table is the source of V, J and clone size, and D and trimming were worked out from the DNA. The table has fewer than 200,000 clones, 80% to 90% seen once; the top ten hold around 7.1%. Participants were aged roughly 18 to 89 years, lived in under 25 US areas, and enrolled virtually. Before being deemed recovered, Cohort 3 donors had two negative PCRs, clearance, or symptom resolution. The sequence derives from a man aged 50 to 60 who had recovered from COVID-19. Sequencing was carried out using PBMCs or T cells enriched from blood (not recorded which).

CDR3 sequence: CASRETGMNEKLFF. The CDR3 DNA reads TGTGCCAGCAGAGAGACAGGGATGAATGAAAAACTGTTTTTT. The chain is built from TRBV27 and TRBJ1-4, with 7 bases matching TRBD1. Per germline, CDR1 MNHEY and CDR2 SMNVEV (reference sequence). CDR3 size: 14 residues. After removal of 6 bases from V and 5 bases from J, the junction contained 6 bases not matched to a gene. Together with reference TRBV27 and TRBJ1-4, the CDR3 gives the full variable domain: EAQVTQNPRYLITVTGKKLTVTCSQNMNHEYMSWYRQDPGLGLRQIYYSMNVEVTDKGDVPEGYKVSRKEKRNFPLILESPSPNQTSLYFCASRETGMNEKLFFGSGTQLSVL.